This TCR beta chain derives from a study of regulatory T cells in long-lasting Graves disease (dated by TCRdb to the early 2020s). With respect to the entire study: Antithyroid drugs had been taken for less than 3 months by newly diagnosed Graves' disease patients. A total of about 35 samples underwent TCR sequencing, from roughly 13 patients with persistent Graves' disease and some 20 patients with newly diagnosed Graves' disease. Persistent Graves' disease patients were compared with newly diagnosed Graves' disease patients by peripheral blood TCR sequencing and RNA sequencing. The study was registered as a clinical trial and conducted in China.

Findings and caveats that apply to the study as a whole: TRBV28, TRBJ1-2 and TRBJ2-5 were preferentially used in persistent disease, while TRBV20-1 and TRBJ2-1 were favored in newly diagnosed disease. Only peripheral blood was studied, because thyroid tissue, the primary lesion, was inaccessible. Persistent Graves' disease patients showed lower TCR Shannon entropy and fewer highly expanded clones than newly diagnosed patients, suggesting clonal expansion. As a limitation, the authors acknowledged that the small sample size may reduce accuracy. More public clonotypes were shared among persistent patients (under 3,000) than among newly diagnosed patients (roughly 960). Only the TCR beta chain was sequenced and analyzed.

There are a few counts of this clonotype. The specificity of this receptor is unknown. There are no base qualities to consult, and no much larger clone falls within one base. Libraries were constructed by multiplex PCR. Sequencing used an Illumina HiSeq 4000. TCR beta libraries were built with iRepertoire HTBI primers and Arm-PCR amplification of CDR3 regions. Before sequencing, the PCR products went through gel purification. In the source study's methods: A total of 60 to 80 TRBV and some 13 TRBJ segments were identified across samples and were used for gene usage analysis of CDR3 amino acid clonotypes. COPE and FqMerger were used to merge the filtered high-quality paired reads into contigs. BLAST was used to align contigs to IMGT TRBV, TRBD and TRBJ reference genes, with CDR3 defined following IMGT. Any clonotype with a frequency above 0.1% was counted as a highly expanded clone. Shannon entropy served as the measure of repertoire diversity, while the Gini coefficient captured V-J evenness. Public clonotypes were defined as clonotypes shared by more than one individual. TCRdb trimmed public reads at Q25 via fastp, called clones via MiXCR and kept in-frame beta chains. Every entry covers one CDR3 protein and lists the most common genes and DNA from its rows. In this record, the V and J calls reflect TCRdb's handling and not the investigators' own analysis. The sample yields some 600,000 distinct CDR3 sequences; roughly 15% were counted once. The ten largest clones add up to about 12% of the sample.

At the junction V is shortened by 0 bases and J by 3 bases; bases outside the gene matches: 6. The germline V gene (reference sequence) specifies GTSNPN as CDR1 and SVGIG as CDR2. The CDR3 sequence holds 15 residues, the cysteine and phenylalanine included. The DNA shown is the 45-base CDR3, in frame from base 1. The sample's time point label, in plain terms: newly diagnosed GD, antithyroid drugs for less than 3 months. For both TCR sequencing and RNA sequencing, RNA was extracted from PBMCs using TRIzol. Graves' disease was diagnosed according to American Thyroid Association guidelines. Patients for the study were recruited at an endocrinology department in Xi'an, China. Each patient gave about 9.1 milliliters of peripheral blood, collected in an EDTA anticoagulant tube. Ficoll Paque Plus density gradient separation was used to isolate PBMCs, and no further T cell sorting was performed. An Agilent 2100 Bioanalyzer and agarose gel were used to assess RNA quality, and a NanoDrop 2000 was used to measure RNA concentration.

The sample was also reused in another study, on T cells in Graves' hyperthyroidism and ophthalmopathy. As the second study states: Stable Graves' hyperthyroidism was defined as no progression to ophthalmopathy during 18 months of follow-up. The hyperthyroidism patients were between 18 and 65 years old and newly diagnosed, with a disease duration of less than 2 months. The study excluded patients with uncontrolled infections, other autoimmune diseases, pregnancy or lactation. Clinical symptoms, serum thyroxine and TRAb, thyroid ultrasound, and orbital computed tomography formed the basis for the diagnoses. A first-round RT-PCR of the TCR CDR3 used the HTBI primer set with the Qiagen OneStep RT-PCR kit. Blood samples also contained most of the expanded thyroid clonotypes (frequency above 0.001), which suggests that blood repertoires may reflect thyroid immune responses. A model built on a 13 V-J signature distinguished ophthalmopathy from stable hyperthyroidism, reaching about 89% sensitivity and under 84% specificity in cross-validation and 80%/75% in testing. In validation, the model predicted progression to ophthalmopathy with roughly 70% sensitivity and 72% to 75% specificity, a median of 6.5 months before onset. TCR V-J signatures able to tell the groups apart were searched for in a discovery cohort of around 95 patients, of whom more than 40 had Graves' ophthalmopathy and about 55 had stable Graves' hyperthyroidism. Whether ophthalmopathy could be predicted prospectively was tested in an independent validation cohort made up of about 18 hyperthyroidism patients plus 17 patients who later progressed to ophthalmopathy. The 100 discovery patients were randomly split 7:3 into training and test sets. Thyroid tissue and blood T-cell repertoires from about six Graves' hyperthyroidism patients were also compared in the study. After blood sampling, hyperthyroidism patients were treated with methimazole at a starting dose of 30 mg daily, and ophthalmopathy patients were treated with high-dose intravenous methylprednisolone. A second multiplex PCR round built the libraries, followed by size selection and purification. Paired-end sequencing of the libraries was performed with 100 bp reads on an Illumina HiSeq2000. SOAPnuke was used to process the raw data, throwing out any read that contained adapters or uncalled bases, had a mean Phred below 15, or lacked an exact constant-primer or identifier match. High-quality paired reads were merged using COPE v1.2.5, and each unique nucleotide sequence was defined as a clonotype. Clonotypes were aligned to IMGT TRBV, TRBD and TRBJ reference segments using MiTCR v1.1. The analysis was restricted to V-J combinations with a frequency above 0.0001, which together covered 99.2% of the repertoires. The TCS score was defined as the ratio of F50 (clonal expansion) to E x V (chaos), calculated using BLOSUM62-based TCRdist between CDR3 peptides within each V-J. Welch's t-statistics and random forest reduced roughly 500 V-J features to some 14, which were used in a naive Bayes classifier (R e1071). Sample size was not statistically predetermined, and blinding of investigators to group allocation was not performed. The paper describes TCR Vbeta CDR3 sequencing of about 140 peripheral blood samples, made up of about 41 ophthalmopathy patients, 70 to 75 hyperthyroidism patients and 17 progressor patients.

Recombination joined TRBV30 with TRBJ1-1; TRBD1 fits 8 bases in the junction. The TCR originated in a young man with Graves disease. Donor details come from another sample of the same person, matched by shared clones. The sequences come from peripheral blood mononuclear cells (PBMCs), collected at new diagnosis, from a patient treated with antithyroid drugs. The CDR3 here reads CAWSVRGRRYTEAFF. The base sequence is TGTGCCTGGAGTGTCAGGGGGCGCAGGTACACTGAAGCTTTCTTT.